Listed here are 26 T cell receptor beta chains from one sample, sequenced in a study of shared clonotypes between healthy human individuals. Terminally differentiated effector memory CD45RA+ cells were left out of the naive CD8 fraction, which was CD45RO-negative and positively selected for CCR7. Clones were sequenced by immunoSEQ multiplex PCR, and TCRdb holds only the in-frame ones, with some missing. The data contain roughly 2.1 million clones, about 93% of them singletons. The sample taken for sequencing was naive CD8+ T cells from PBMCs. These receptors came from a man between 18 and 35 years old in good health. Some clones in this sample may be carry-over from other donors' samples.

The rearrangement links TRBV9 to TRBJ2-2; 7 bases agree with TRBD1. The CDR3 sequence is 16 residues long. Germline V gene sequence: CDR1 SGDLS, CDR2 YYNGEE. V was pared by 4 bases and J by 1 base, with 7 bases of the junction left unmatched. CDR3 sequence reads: CASSPETGRNTGELFF. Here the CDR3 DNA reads TGTGCCAGCAGCCCAGAGACAGGGCGGAACACCGGGGAGCTGTTTTTT.

Here the CDR3 reads CASSPYSGQRIYGYTF. CDR3 nucleotides: TGTGCCAGCAGCCCATACTCGGGACAGAGAATTTATGGCTACACCTTC. J is TRBJ1-2 and V is TRBV9; 7 nucleotides line up with TRBD1. The germline gives CDR1 SGDLS, CDR2 YYNGEE. This CDR3 has 16 amino acids. J was trimmed by 5 bases and V by 4 bases; bases with no gene match: 14.

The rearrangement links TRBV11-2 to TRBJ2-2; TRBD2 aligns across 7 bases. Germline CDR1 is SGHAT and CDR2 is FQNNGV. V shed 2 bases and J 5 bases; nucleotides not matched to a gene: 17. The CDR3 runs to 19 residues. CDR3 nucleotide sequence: TGTGCCAGCAGCTTATACGGGACCAAGGGAGTAGCGGGTACCGGGGAGCTGTTTTTT. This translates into CASSLYGTKGVAGTGELFF.

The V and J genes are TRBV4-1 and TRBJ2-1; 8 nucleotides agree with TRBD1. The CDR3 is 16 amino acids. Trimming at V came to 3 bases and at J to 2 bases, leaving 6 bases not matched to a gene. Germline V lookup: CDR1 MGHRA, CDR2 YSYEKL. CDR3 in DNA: TGCGCCAGCAGCCACGGACAGGGTTGGCCCTACAATGAGCAGTTCTTC. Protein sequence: CASSHGQGWPYNEQFF.

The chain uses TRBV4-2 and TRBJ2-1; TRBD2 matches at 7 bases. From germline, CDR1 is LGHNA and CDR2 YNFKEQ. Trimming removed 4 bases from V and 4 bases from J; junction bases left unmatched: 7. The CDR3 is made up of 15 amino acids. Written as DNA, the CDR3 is TGTGCCAGCAGCCCCGGGGTAGCGGGTTACAATGAGCAGTTCTTC. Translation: CASSPGVAGYNEQFF.

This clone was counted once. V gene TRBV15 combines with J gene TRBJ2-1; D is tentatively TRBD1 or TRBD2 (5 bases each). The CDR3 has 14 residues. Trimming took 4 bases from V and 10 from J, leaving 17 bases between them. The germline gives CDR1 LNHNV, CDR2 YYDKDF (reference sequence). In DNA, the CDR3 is TGTGCCACCAGCACAACCGTCGGGGCTGGGGAGCAGTTCTTC. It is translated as CATSTTVGAGEQFF.

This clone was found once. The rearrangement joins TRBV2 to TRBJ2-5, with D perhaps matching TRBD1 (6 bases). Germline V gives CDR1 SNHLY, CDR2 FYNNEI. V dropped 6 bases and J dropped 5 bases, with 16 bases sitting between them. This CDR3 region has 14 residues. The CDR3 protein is CASRGDTRGETQYF. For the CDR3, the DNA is TGTGCCAGCAGGGGGGACACCCGGGGTGAGACCCAGTACTTC.

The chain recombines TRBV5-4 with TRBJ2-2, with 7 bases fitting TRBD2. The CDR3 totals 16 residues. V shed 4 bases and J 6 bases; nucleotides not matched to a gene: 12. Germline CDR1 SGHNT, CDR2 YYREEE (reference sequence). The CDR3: CASSRTLAVNAGELFF. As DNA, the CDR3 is TGTGCCAGCAGCCGGACGCTAGCGGTAAACGCCGGGGAGCTGTTTTTT.

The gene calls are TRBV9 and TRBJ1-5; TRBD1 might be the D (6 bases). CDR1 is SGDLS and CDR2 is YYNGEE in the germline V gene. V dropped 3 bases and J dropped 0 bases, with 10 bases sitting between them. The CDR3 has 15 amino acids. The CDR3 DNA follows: TGTGCCAGCAGCGCGGGGGGGCATAGCAATCAGCCCCAGCATTTT. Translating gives CASSAGGHSNQPQHF.

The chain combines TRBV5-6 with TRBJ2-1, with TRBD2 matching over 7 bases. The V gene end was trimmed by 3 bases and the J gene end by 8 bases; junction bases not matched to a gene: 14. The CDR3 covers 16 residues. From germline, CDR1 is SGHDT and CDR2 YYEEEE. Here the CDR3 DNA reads TGTGCCAGCAGCTATTGGGCCCCGGGGGGTTTCGATGAGCAGTTCTTC. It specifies CASSYWAPGGFDEQFF. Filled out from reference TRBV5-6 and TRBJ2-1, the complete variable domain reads DAGVTQSPTHLIKTRGQQVTLRCSPKSGHDTVSWYQQALGQGPQFIFQYYEEEERQRGNFPDRFSGHQFPNYSSELNVNALLLGDSALYLCASSYWAPGGFDEQFFGPGTRLTVL.

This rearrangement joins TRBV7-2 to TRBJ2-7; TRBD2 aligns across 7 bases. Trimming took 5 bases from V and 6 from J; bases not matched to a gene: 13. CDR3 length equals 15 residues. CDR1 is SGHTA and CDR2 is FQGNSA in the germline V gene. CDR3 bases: TGTGCCAGCAGCATAAACGGGGGGACCGGGACCGAGCAGTACTTC. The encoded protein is CASSINGGTGTEQYF.

The CDR3 region is CASRILGGEQFF. The CDR3, as DNA: TGTGCCAGCAGGATTCTAGGTGGTGAGCAGTTCTTC. The J gene is TRBJ2-1, the V gene TRBV2; D is unclear. Germline CDR1 SNHLY, CDR2 FYNNEI. The CDR3 spans 12 residues. The V gene lost 6 bases and the J gene lost 9 bases, with 12 bases spanning the gap.

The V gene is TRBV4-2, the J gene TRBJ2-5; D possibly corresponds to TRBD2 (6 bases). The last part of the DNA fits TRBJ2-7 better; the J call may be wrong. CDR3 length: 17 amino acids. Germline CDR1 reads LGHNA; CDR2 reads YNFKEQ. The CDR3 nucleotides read TGTGCCAGCAGCCAAGAGGGGCTTAGCGGCATGTCCTACGAGCAGTACTTC. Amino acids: CASSQEGLSGMSYEQYF.

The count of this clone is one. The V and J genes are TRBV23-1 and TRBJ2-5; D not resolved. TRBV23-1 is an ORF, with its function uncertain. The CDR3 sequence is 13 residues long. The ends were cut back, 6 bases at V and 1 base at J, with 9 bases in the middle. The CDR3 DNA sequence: TGCGCCAGCAGCCTAGGGTTCCAAGAGACCCAGTACTTC. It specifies CASSLGFQETQYF.

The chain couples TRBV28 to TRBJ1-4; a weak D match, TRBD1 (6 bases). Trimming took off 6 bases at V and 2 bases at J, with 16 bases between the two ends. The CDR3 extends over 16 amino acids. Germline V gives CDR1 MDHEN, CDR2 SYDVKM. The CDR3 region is CASSPGVVSTNEKLFF. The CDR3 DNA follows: TGTGCCAGCAGCCCAGGGGTGGTTAGCACTAATGAAAAACTGTTTTTT.

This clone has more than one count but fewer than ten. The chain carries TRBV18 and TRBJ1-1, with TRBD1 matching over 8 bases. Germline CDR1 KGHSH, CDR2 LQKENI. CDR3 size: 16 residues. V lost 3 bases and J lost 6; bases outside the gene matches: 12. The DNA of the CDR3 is TGTGCCAGCTCACCTAGCCCGGGACAGGAGCATCCTGAAGCTTTCTTT. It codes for CASSPSPGQEHPEAFF.

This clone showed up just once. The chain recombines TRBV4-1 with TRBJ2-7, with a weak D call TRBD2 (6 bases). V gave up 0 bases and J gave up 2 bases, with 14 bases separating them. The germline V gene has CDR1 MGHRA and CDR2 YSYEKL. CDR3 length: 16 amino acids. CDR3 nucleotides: TGCGCCAGCAGCCAAGATCGGGGAGGACTAACCTACGAGCAGTACTTC. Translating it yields CASSQDRGGLTYEQYF.

CDR3 protein: CASSPGVFPTQYF. CDR3 nucleotide sequence: TGTGCCAGCAGCCCCGGTGTATTTCCGACCCAGTACTTC. The V and J genes are TRBV5-8 and TRBJ2-5; D gene unclear. V lost 4 bases, J lost 7 bases, and 14 bases lay in between. The CDR3 loop spans 13 amino acids. Per germline, CDR1 SGHTS and CDR2 YDEGEE. Filled out from reference TRBV5-8 and TRBJ2-5, the complete variable domain reads EAGVTQSPTHLIKTRGQQATLRCSPISGHTSVYWYQQALGLGLQFLLWYDEGEERNRGNFPPRFSGRQFPNYSSELNVNALELEDSALYLCASSPGVFPTQYFGPGTRLLVL.

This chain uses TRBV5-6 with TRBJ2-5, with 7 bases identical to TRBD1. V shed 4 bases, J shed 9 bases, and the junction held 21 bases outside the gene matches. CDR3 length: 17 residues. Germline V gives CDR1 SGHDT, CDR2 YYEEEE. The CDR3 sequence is CASSPGVRDSVLRAQYF. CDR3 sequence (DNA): TGTGCCAGCAGCCCGGGCGTTCGGGACAGCGTTCTACGGGCCCAGTACTTC.

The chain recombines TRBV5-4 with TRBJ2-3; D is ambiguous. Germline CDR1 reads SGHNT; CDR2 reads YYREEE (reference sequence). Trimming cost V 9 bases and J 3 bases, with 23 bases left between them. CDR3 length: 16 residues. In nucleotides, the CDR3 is TGTGCCACCTATTCGAAACTTGACCCCGAGACAGATACGCAGTATTTT. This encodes CATYSKLDPETDTQYF.

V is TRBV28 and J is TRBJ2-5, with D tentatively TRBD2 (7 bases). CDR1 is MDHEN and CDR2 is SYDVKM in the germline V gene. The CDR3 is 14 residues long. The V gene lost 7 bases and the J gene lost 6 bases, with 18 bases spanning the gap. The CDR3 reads CASIAEGGRQTQYF. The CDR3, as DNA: TGTGCCAGCATTGCGGAGGGGGGGCGACAGACCCAGTACTTC.

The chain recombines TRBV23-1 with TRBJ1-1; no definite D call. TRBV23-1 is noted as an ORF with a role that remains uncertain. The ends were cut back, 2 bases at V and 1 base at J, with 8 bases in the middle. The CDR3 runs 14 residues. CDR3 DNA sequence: TGCGCCAGCAGTCAAAAACGGGAGAACACTGAAGCTTTCTTT. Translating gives CASSQKRENTEAFF.

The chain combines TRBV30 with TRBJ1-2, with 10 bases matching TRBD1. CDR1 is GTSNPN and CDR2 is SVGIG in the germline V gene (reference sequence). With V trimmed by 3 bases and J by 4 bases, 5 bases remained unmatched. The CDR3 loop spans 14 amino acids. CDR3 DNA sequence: TGTGCCTGGAGGCCCCGGGACAGGGGCTATGGCTACACCTTC. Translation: CAWRPRDRGYGYTF. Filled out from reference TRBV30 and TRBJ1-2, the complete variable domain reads SQTIHQWPATLVQPVGSPLSLECTVEGTSNPNLYWYRQAAGRGLQLLFYSVGIGQISSEVPQNLSASRPQDRQFILSSKKLLLSDSGFYLCAWRPRDRGYGYTFGSGTRLTVV.

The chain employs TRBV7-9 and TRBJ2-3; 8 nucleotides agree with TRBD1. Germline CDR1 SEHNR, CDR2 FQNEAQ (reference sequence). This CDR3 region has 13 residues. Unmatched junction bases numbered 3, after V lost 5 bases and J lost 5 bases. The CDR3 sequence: CASSLDREDTQYF. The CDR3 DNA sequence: TGTGCCAGCAGCCTGGACAGGGAAGATACGCAGTATTTT.

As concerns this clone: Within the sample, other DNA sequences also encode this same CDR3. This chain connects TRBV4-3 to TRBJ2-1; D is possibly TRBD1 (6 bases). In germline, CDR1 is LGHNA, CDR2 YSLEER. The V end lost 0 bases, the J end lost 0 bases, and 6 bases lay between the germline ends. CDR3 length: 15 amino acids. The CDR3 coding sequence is TGCGCCAGCAGCCAAGACAGGGGCTCCTACAATGAGCAGTTCTTC. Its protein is CASSQDRGSYNEQFF.

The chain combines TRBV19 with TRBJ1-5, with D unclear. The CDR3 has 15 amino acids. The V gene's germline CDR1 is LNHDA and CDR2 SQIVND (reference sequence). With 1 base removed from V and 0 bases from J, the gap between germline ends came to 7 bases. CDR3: CASSIVGISNQPQHF. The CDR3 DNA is TGTGCCAGTAGTATAGTCGGCATTAGCAATCAGCCCCAGCATTTT.